This passage covers 22 T cell receptor beta chains from one sample sequenced in a study of T-cell memory formation after mild COVID-19. TCRdb re-called the 5' RACE reads through MiXCR, storing one row per CDR3 protein. The table includes 190,000 or so distinct CDR3 sequences, about 21% detected once. Sequencing used PBMCs or a T cell subset sorted from them (not recorded which). All receptors come from an adult woman who had mild COVID-19 (a few samples of this study predate the infection). Cell type and time point are not known.

In this sample, this clonotype turned up a few times. The rearrangement links TRBV7-9 to TRBJ1-4; a weak D match, TRBD1 (5 bases). The germline gives CDR1 SEHNR, CDR2 FQNEAQ (reference sequence). The CDR3 covers 14 residues. Trimming left V 5 bases short and J 5 bases short, with 12 bases between. CDR3 nucleotides: TGTGCCAGCAGCCCCGGGACGGGCAATGAAAAACTGTTTTTT. This codes for CASSPGTGNEKLFF.

The chain carries TRBV3-1 and TRBJ2-4, with D unresolved. Trimming took 4 bases from V and 1 from J, leaving 14 bases between them. This CDR3 has 16 amino acids. Germline CDR1 and CDR2: LGHDT and YNNKEL (reference sequence). CDR3 sequence reads: CASSRPSGWAKNIQYF. The CDR3, as DNA: TGTGCCAGCAGCCGACCAAGTGGCTGGGCCAAAAACATTCAGTACTTC.

The chain recombines TRBV7-9 with TRBJ1-1; perhaps TRBD1 as D (5 bases). V was cut by 1 base and J by 0 bases, with 9 bases left in between. The CDR3 consists of 15 residues. The germline V gene encodes CDR1 SEHNR and CDR2 FQNEAQ (reference sequence). CDR3 nucleotide sequence: TGTGCCAGCAGCTTAGGGGTCAGGGTGAACACTGAAGCTTTCTTT. Encoded protein: CASSLGVRVNTEAFF.

This clonotype turned up a few times. This chain uses TRBV5-1 with TRBJ1-5; D uncertain. The CDR3 is 15 amino acids. Looked up from germline, CDR1 is SGHRS and CDR2 is YFSETQ. V shed 0 bases and J shed 8 bases, with 15 bases lying between them. CDR3 residues: CASSLGPGELKPQHF. The DNA of the CDR3 is TGCGCCAGCAGCTTGGGACCTGGGGAGCTGAAGCCCCAGCATTTT.

V is TRBV9 and J is TRBJ2-7; 7 nucleotides line up with TRBD1. V shed 0 bases and J 5 bases; nucleotides not matched to a gene: 5. Germline CDR1 and CDR2: SGDLS and YYNGEE. This CDR3 is built from 14 residues. CDR3 region: CASSVGDRGNEQYF. CDR3 coding DNA: TGTGCCAGCAGCGTAGGGGACAGAGGGAACGAGCAGTACTTC.

This clonotype showed up just a few times. This chain connects TRBV9 to TRBJ1-2; D is perhaps TRBD1 (6 bases). The germline V gene has CDR1 SGDLS and CDR2 YYNGEE. The V and J ends lost 3 bases and 2 bases respectively, with 17 bases between them. This CDR3 comprises 16 residues. Written as DNA, the CDR3 is TGTGCCAGCAGCGCCGATCACTTTACAGGGAACTATGGCTACACCTTC. This translates into CASSADHFTGNYGYTF.

V usage is TRBV12-3 or TRBV12-4 and J usage is TRBJ2-1; a weak D match, TRBD2 (5 bases). Trimming took 7 bases from V and 2 from J, leaving 9 bases between them. This CDR3 has 13 residues. The CDR3 sequence is CASTDGTYNEQFF. The CDR3 nucleotides are TGTGCCAGCACCGACGGGACCTACAATGAGCAGTTCTTC.

The chain combines TRBV7-2 with TRBJ2-7, with D perhaps TRBD2 (5 bases). Germline V lookup: CDR1 SGHTA, CDR2 FQGNSA. The ends were cut back, 3 bases at V and 0 bases at J, with 9 bases in the middle. The length of the CDR3 is 14 residues. The CDR3 nucleotides read TGTGCCAGCAGCTTTCCTGGGAGCTCCTACGAGCAGTACTTC. It is translated as CASSFPGSSYEQYF.

The chain carries TRBV25-1 and TRBJ2-2; D is ambiguous. The V gene lost 8 bases and the J gene lost 8 bases, with 9 bases spanning the gap. Per the germline V gene, CDR1 is MGHDK and CDR2 is SYGVNS. CDR3 length: 11 amino acids. CDR3 nucleotides: TGTGCCAGCGCCCTAGGAGGGGAGCTGTTTTTT. Translating it yields CASALGGELFF.

J is TRBJ2-7 and V is TRBV6-5; no reliable D call. From germline, CDR1 is MNHEY and CDR2 SVGAGI. The CDR3 runs 13 residues. Trimming took 5 bases from V and 1 from J, leaving 9 bases between them. CDR3 protein: CASSNKGSYEQYF. The CDR3 DNA reads as TGTGCCAGCAGTAATAAGGGTTCCTACGAGCAGTACTTC.

The V call is TRBV7-9, the J call TRBJ2-3, with 7 bases fitting TRBD1. Germline V CDR1 and CDR2: SEHNR, FQNEAQ (reference sequence). The ends lost 5 bases at V and 0 bases at J; junction bases unmatched: 5. CDR3 length: 15 amino acids. CDR3 DNA: TGTGCCAGCAGCCGACAGGGTTCGAGCACAGATACGCAGTATTTT. It encodes CASSRQGSSTDTQYF. Complete variable domain (other parts from reference TRBV7-9 and TRBJ2-3): DTGVSQNPRHKITKRGQNVTFRCDPISEHNRLYWYRQTLGQGPEFLTYFQNEAQLEKSRLLSDRFSAERPKGSFSTLEIQRTEQGDSAMYLCASSRQGSSTDTQYFGPGTRLTVL.

A few counts support this clonotype. The CDR3 sequence is CASSLSLETSTDTQYF. DNA for the CDR3: TGTGCCAGCAGCTTAAGCCTGGAGACTAGCACAGATACGCAGTATTTT. This chain joins TRBV11-2 and TRBJ2-3, with D unresolved. Germline V gene lookup returns CDR1 SGHAT and CDR2 FQNNGV. Trimming took 2 bases from V and 0 from J, leaving 12 bases between them. The CDR3 has 16 residues.

The chain links TRBV7-6 to TRBJ2-3; 8 nucleotides agree with TRBD2. Germline loops: CDR1 SGHVS, CDR2 FNYEAQ. V trimming: 5 bases; J trimming: 5 bases; junction bases outside the gene matches: 9. This CDR3 is built from 15 residues. The CDR3 protein is CASSLGSGGIDTQYF. CDR3 bases: TGTGCCAGCAGCCTGGGGAGCGGGGGTATAGATACGCAGTATTTT.

V is TRBV27 and J is TRBJ1-1; no definite D call. V shed 2 bases and J shed 0 bases, with 7 bases lying between them. The germline V gene encodes CDR1 MNHEY and CDR2 SMNVEV (reference sequence). CDR3 length: 14 amino acids. DNA for the CDR3: TGTGCCAGCAGTTTACTGGGTTTGAACACTGAAGCTTTCTTT. This sequence encodes CASSLLGLNTEAFF.

The chain carries TRBV12-3 or TRBV12-4 and TRBJ1-1; D is uncertain. The CDR3 length is 14 residues. Trimming stripped 6 bases from V and 0 bases from J, with 11 bases between. DNA for the CDR3: TGTGCCAGCAGCCCCACCAGTATGAACACTGAAGCTTTCTTT. Its protein product is CASSPTSMNTEAFF.

V is TRBV3-1 and J is TRBJ2-7; 10 bases fit TRBD2. The CDR3 has 16 amino acids. Germline V gene sequence: CDR1 LGHDT, CDR2 YNNKEL (reference sequence). Trimming cost V 4 bases and J 0 bases; bases outside gene matches: 6. For the CDR3, the DNA is TGTGCCAGCAGCCCGCTAGCGGGAGTGAGCTCCTACGAGCAGTACTTC. It is translated as CASSPLAGVSSYEQYF.

This clonotype was recorded once. The chain uses TRBV7-9 and TRBJ1-2, with 10 bases aligning to TRBD1. The trim removed 6 bases at V and 2 bases at J, leaving 3 bases unmatched. Per the germline V gene, CDR1 is SEHNR and CDR2 is FQNEAQ (reference sequence). CDR3 length equals 14 residues. The CDR3 sequence: CASSRQGANYGYTF. In DNA form, the CDR3 reads TGTGCCAGCAGTAGACAGGGGGCGAACTATGGCTACACCTTC.

This clonotype was found a few times. The rearrangement links TRBV3-1 to TRBJ2-1; D possibly corresponds to TRBD1 (6 bases). Trimming took 0 bases from V and 14 from J, leaving 11 bases between them. The CDR3 is 12 residues long. In germline, CDR1 is LGHDT, CDR2 YNNKEL (reference sequence). As DNA, the CDR3 is TGTGCCAGCAGCCAAGATGCAGGGGCCGAGTTCTTC. Encoded protein: CASSQDAGAEFF.

This clonotype was counted only a few times. The chain uses TRBV7-2 and TRBJ1-2, with TRBD1 matching over 9 bases. After removal of 3 bases from V and 7 bases from J, the junction contained 6 bases not matched to a gene. The CDR3 totals 14 residues. CDR1 SGHTA and CDR2 FQGNSA come from the germline V gene. The CDR3 loop reads CASSFTGGAVGYTF. CDR3 nucleotides: TGTGCCAGCAGCTTCACAGGGGGCGCGGTTGGCTACACCTTC.

This clonotype has more than one count but fewer than ten. This chain links TRBV30 with TRBJ1-1; D remains ambiguous. Germline V CDR1 and CDR2: GTSNPN, SVGIG (reference sequence). The CDR3 is made up of 15 amino acids. Trimming left V 0 bases short and J 0 bases short, with 11 bases between. The CDR3 reads CAWSVFNKLNTEAFF. The CDR3 DNA reads as TGTGCCTGGAGTGTCTTTAACAAGCTGAACACTGAAGCTTTCTTT.

V and J are TRBV4-3 and TRBJ2-3; 8 nucleotides align to TRBD2. The CDR3 totals 15 residues. V lost 0 bases to trimming and J lost 2 bases; unmatched junction nucleotides: 1. Germline V gives CDR1 LGHNA, CDR2 YSLEER. CDR3 bases: TGCGCCAGCAGCCAAGACGGGAGGGCCACAGATACGCAGTATTTT. It specifies CASSQDGRATDTQYF.

The chain carries TRBV7-9 and TRBJ1-1; a possible D gene is TRBD1 (6 bases). From germline, CDR1 is SEHNR and CDR2 FQNEAQ (reference sequence). This CDR3 is 15 amino acids long. V was cut by 5 bases and J by 7 bases, with 20 bases left in between. The DNA of the CDR3 is TGTGCCAGCAGCCTCGTGGAGGGGGACTCGGATGAAGCTTTCTTT. Encoded protein: CASSLVEGDSDEAFF.